This paragraph covers one T cell receptor (beta chain) sequence. This specimen comes from a study of cytomegalovirus exposure and HLA in healthy donors. Method: immunoSEQ multiplex PCR; TCRdb's copy keeps in-frame clones and lacks some. The sample carries 150,000 to 250,000 clones, around 80% recorded once. Germline CDR1 and CDR2: SGHAT and FQNNGV. Unmatched junction bases numbered 3, after V lost 5 bases and J lost 3 bases. The CDR3 runs 13 residues. The source is a woman aged 25 to 39 in good health and CMV-seropositive. This chain links TRBV11-2 with TRBJ1-1; 7 bases align to TRBD1. Material for sequencing was PBMCs. The CDR3 coding sequence is TGTGCCAGCAGCAGGGACAGAGACACTGAAGCTTTCTTT. Translated, it gives CASSRDRDTEAFF.